The 14 T cell receptor beta chains below were found in one sample sequenced in a study of T cell responses to AZD1222 COVID-19 vaccine. Sequencing was performed with immunoSEQ multiplex PCR; in TCRdb, only in-frame clones are kept and a portion is missing. Found here are just under 95,000 clones, approximately 91% of them singletons; the top ten hold around a fifth. The sequencing here drew on peripheral blood, taken on day 0 of AZD1222 vaccination. Source of these receptors: an adult in good health.

The J gene is TRBJ1-2, the V gene TRBV30; D is ambiguous. CDR3 size: 11 residues. Trimming removed 4 bases from V and 6 bases from J, with 9 bases in between. CDR1 is GTSNPN, CDR2 SVGIG, per germline (reference sequence). The DNA of the CDR3 is TGTGCCTGGAATAGGGCGGATGGCTACACCTTC. This codes for CAWNRADGYTF.

The chain combines TRBV2 with TRBJ1-1, with 8 bases aligning to TRBD1. Germline CDR1 is SNHLY and CDR2 is FYNNEI. V lost 3 bases to trimming and J lost 6 bases; unmatched junction nucleotides: 15. The CDR3 totals 17 residues. The DNA of the CDR3 is TGTGCCAGCAGTGACCAACTCGTCGCAGGGGGCAGCTCTGAAGCTTTCTTT. It translates to CASSDQLVAGGSSEAFF.

The V gene is TRBV11-2, the J gene TRBJ1-5, with D unclear. In germline, CDR1 is SGHAT, CDR2 FQNNGV. The CDR3 runs to 12 residues. The germline V and J ends were trimmed by 5 bases and 7 bases, with 9 bases remaining between them. The chain's CDR3 is CASSLLGQPQHF. The CDR3 bases are TGTGCCAGCAGCCTCCTGGGGCAGCCCCAGCATTTT.

This clone was recorded a few times. V and J are TRBV3-1 (or the pseudogene TRBV3-2) and TRBJ1-3; the D is unclear. Trimming removed 1 base at V and 2 bases at J, with 9 bases between. Germline V CDR1 and CDR2: LGHDT, YNNKEL (reference sequence). The CDR3 covers 15 residues. The CDR3 sequence is CASSQVDKTGNTIYF. The CDR3 DNA reads TGTGCCAGCAGCCAAGTCGACAAAACTGGAAACACCATATATTTT.

V is TRBV10-2 and J is TRBJ2-1; 7 bases line up with TRBD1. The trim removed 7 bases at V and 7 bases at J, leaving 7 bases unmatched. The CDR3 covers 13 residues. Germline CDR1 is WSHSY and CDR2 is SAAADI. The CDR3 is CASTRQGGNEQFF. CDR3 nucleotide sequence: TGCGCCAGCACCAGACAGGGTGGGAATGAGCAGTTCTTC.

In the case of this clone: The junction differs from germline at one of its ends, possibly a read error. The rearrangement links TRBV23-1 to TRBJ2-7, with 9 positions matching TRBD1. TRBV23-1 belongs to the ORF category, with a function that is uncertain. The CDR3 is 13 residues long. The CDR3 DNA reads as TGCGCCAGCACTCAACTGGACAGGGGCGAGCAGTACTTC. Amino acid sequence: CASTQLDRGEQYF.

The V and J genes are TRBV9 and TRBJ2-2, with 7 bases lining up with TRBD1. V trimming: 5 bases; J trimming: 1 base; junction bases outside the gene matches: 2. In germline, CDR1 is SGDLS, CDR2 YYNGEE. The CDR3 contains 14 residues. CDR3 coding DNA: TGTGCCAGCAGGGGACAGATGAACACCGGGGAGCTGTTTTTT. Protein: CASRGQMNTGELFF.

The chain links TRBV6-5 to TRBJ1-3, with 8 bases lining up with TRBD1. The CDR3 is 12 amino acids. The V gene end was trimmed by 11 bases and the J gene end by 4 bases; junction bases not matched to a gene: 4. Germline values: CDR1 MNHEY, CDR2 SVGAGI. This chain's CDR3 is CAGQGGGNTIYF. DNA for the CDR3: TGTGCCGGACAGGGCGGGGGAAACACCATATATTTT.

The gene calls are TRBV19 and TRBJ2-5; TRBD1 matches 7 bases. Trimming removed 5 bases from V and 1 base from J; junction bases left unmatched: 4. The CDR3 runs to 14 residues. Germline lookup yields CDR1 LNHDA and CDR2 SQIVND (reference sequence). CDR3 bases: TGTGCCAGTAGTGTTTCAGGGGGCCAAGAGACCCAGTACTTC. This translates into CASSVSGGQETQYF.

This clone was detected once. The genes are TRBV6-6 and TRBJ1-2; D not certain. Germline values: CDR1 MNHNY, CDR2 SVGAGI (reference sequence). The V gene lost 3 bases and the J gene lost 8 bases, with 7 bases spanning the gap. The CDR3 spans 11 residues. Here the CDR3 reads CASSYQKGYTF. The CDR3 DNA follows: TGTGCCAGCAGTTATCAGAAGGGCTACACCTTC.

V usage is TRBV27 and J usage is TRBJ1-6; D ambiguous. Germline V gives CDR1 MNHEY, CDR2 SMNVEV (reference sequence). Trimming shortened V by 9 bases and J by 4 bases, and 7 bases separated the two germline ends. The CDR3 covers 12 residues. Written as DNA, the CDR3 is TGTGCCAGTGGGCTGTATAATTCACCCCTCCACTTT. Translation: CASGLYNSPLHF.

The chain links TRBV7-8 to TRBJ2-7; 7 bases fit TRBD1. V gave up 7 bases and J gave up 2 bases; unmatched junction bases: 14. The CDR3 sequence is 16 residues long. Germline CDR1 and CDR2: SGHVS and FQNEAQ. The CDR3: CASTPDRGQATYEQYF. The CDR3 DNA is TGTGCCAGCACCCCCGATCGTGGACAGGCCACCTACGAGCAGTACTTC.

The genes are TRBV10-3 and TRBJ1-1, with D perhaps matching TRBD1 (5 bases). CDR1 and CDR2 from the germline V gene are ENHRY and SYGVKD. Trimming shortened V by 5 bases and J by 6 bases, and 10 bases separated the two germline ends. The CDR3 is made up of 12 amino acids. The CDR3: CAISPTGPEAFF. DNA of the CDR3: TGTGCCATCAGTCCAACAGGCCCTGAAGCTTTCTTT.

The count of this clone is one. The rearrangement joins TRBV7-2 to TRBJ1-6; 8 positions agree with TRBD1. The germline CDR1 and CDR2 sequences are SGHTA and FQGNSA. The CDR3 has 15 amino acids. The junction had 4 bases not matched to a gene; V was cut back by 2 bases and J by 7 bases. The CDR3: CASSLRTGSNSPLHF. The DNA for the CDR3 is TGTGCCAGCAGCTTACGGACAGGGTCCAATTCACCCCTCCACTTT.